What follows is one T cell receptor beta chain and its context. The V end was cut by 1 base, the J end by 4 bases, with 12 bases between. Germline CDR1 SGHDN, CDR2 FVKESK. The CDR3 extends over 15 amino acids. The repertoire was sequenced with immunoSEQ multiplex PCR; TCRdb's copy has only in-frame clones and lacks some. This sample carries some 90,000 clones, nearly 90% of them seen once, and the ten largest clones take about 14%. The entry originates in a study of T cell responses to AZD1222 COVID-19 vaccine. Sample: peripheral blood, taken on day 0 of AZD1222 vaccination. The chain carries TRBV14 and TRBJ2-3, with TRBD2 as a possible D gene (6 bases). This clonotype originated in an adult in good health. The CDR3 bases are TGTGCCAGCAGCCAAGGGACTACCTCCGCAGATACGCAGTATTTT. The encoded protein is CASSQGTTSADTQYF.